This TCR beta chain was identified during a study of shared clonotypes between healthy human individuals. Study findings and constraints: In general, naive subsets displayed greater estimated richness than memory subsets did.

Clones were read by immunoSEQ multiplex PCR, and TCRdb kept only the in-frame ones, dropping some. The sample includes about 2.2 million clones, 80% to 95% of them seen just once. In regard to this clone: Its target is unknown.

Positively selected for CCR7, the CD45RO-negative cells used as naive CD8 cells excluded terminally differentiated effector memory CD45RA+ cells. The CDR3 extends over 15 amino acids. V was clipped by 2 bases and J by 5 bases, with 13 bases between them. Germline CDR1 MNHEY, CDR2 SVGAGI. The chain combines TRBV6-5 with TRBJ2-1; D unclear. The sample taken for sequencing was naive CD8+ T cells from PBMCs. The sequence was collected from a man in his late teens or twenties in good health. Some clones in this sample may be carry-over from other donors' samples. CDR3 residues: CASSYARALNNEQFF. DNA for the CDR3: TGTGCCAGCAGTTACGCTAGGGCCCTTAACAATGAGCAGTTCTTC.